This record concerns one T cell receptor (beta chain) sequence. No antigen is known for it. The CDR3 runs to 13 residues. This record belongs to a study of blood T cells in healthy people across ages. Study in general: Capturing about one barcoded beta molecule per two T cells was achieved by template switching. Study-level findings and limits: When one million T cells were used, diversity estimates were thought to be underestimates. Significant beta diversity loss was already apparent by age approximately 36, declining roughly linearly. Both naive CD4+ cell counts and diversity were greater in long-lived donors than in aged donors.

It was with a sample-barcoded 5' primer and a J-beta primer mix that a second PCR of roughly 7 to 12 cycles was run. In TCRdb, the 5' RACE reads were re-called with MiXCR into one record per CDR3 protein. This sample has 730,000 or so distinct CDR3 sequences; roughly 47% occur once, and the top ten carry 20% to 25%. This TCR was recovered from a woman aged 55-70 years in good health. The chain carries TRBV12-3 or TRBV12-4 and TRBJ2-3, with D maybe TRBD2 (6 bases). Sequenced: blood. This chain's CDR3 is CASRDPRADTQYF. The CDR3, as DNA: TGTGCTTCGCGGGACCCCAGGGCAGATACGCAGTATTTT.